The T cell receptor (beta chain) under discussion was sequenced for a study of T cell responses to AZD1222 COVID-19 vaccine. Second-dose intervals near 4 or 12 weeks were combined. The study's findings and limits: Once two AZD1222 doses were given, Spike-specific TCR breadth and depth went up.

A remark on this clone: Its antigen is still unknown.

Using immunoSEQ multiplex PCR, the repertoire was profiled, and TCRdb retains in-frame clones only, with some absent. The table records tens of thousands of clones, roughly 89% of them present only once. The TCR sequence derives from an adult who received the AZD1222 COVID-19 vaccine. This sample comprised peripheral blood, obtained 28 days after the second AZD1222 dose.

The CDR3: CASSDNLSTDTQYF. CDR3 in DNA: TGCGCCAGCAGTGACAACCTCAGCACAGATACGCAGTATTTT. This rearrangement joins TRBV10-2 to TRBJ2-3, with no clear D. V was clipped by 3 bases and J by 0 bases, with 7 bases between them. This CDR3 spans 14 amino acids. Germline V gene data show CDR1 as WSHSY and CDR2 as SAAADI.